What follows is one T cell receptor beta chain and its context. For the second PCR, which ran for roughly 6 to 12 cycles, a sample-barcoded 5' primer and a J-beta primer mix were used. The authors tagged each cDNA molecule using a template-switch adaptor with 12 random nucleotides. CDR3-containing paired-end reads numbered at least 2.5 million in each sample. TCRdb ran MiXCR on the 5' RACE reads and lists one entry per CDR3 protein. The sample lists roughly 800,000 distinct CDR3 sequences; roughly 64% were seen once. These data are taken from a study of blood T cells in healthy people across ages. Sample donors were healthy Caucasian individuals that came from Russia, aged about 6 to 95. Each sample had at least 6 million PBMCs isolated. This CDR3 has 16 amino acids. V was pared by 1 base and J by 7 bases, with 19 bases between. Germline V CDR1 and CDR2: LGHDT, YNNKEL (reference sequence).

The gene calls are TRBV3-1 and TRBJ1-2; D ambiguous. The sequence was collected from a man aged 25-40 years in good health. Sequencing was carried out using blood. The CDR3 coding sequence is TGTGCCAGCAGCCAAGCCCCCTATAACAGTTTTGGTGGCTACACCTTC. Translated, it gives CASSQAPYNSFGGYTF.